This TCR beta chain was profiled in a study of T cells after posttransplantation cyclophosphamide. Findings and limits, study-wide: TRB overlap between skin or GI tissue T cells and blood was limited. TRB clonality was highly associated with recipient CMV seropositivity and reactivation. Later blood repertoires were often dominated by clones from the donor CD8+ memory compartment.

Data came from immunoSEQ multiplex PCR; TCRdb stores just in-frame clones and leaves some out. Listed for the sample are 2,000 to 2,500 clones, none seen a single time. CDR1 and CDR2 from the germline V gene are MNHNY and SVGAGI (reference sequence). This CDR3 is built from 15 residues. V was pared by 0 bases and J by 5 bases, with 13 bases between. A marrow graft followed busulfan-fludarabine conditioning, with cyclophosphamide on days +3 and +4. This clone is deemed medium-sized. Its antigen is as yet unknown. V usage is TRBV6-6 and J usage is TRBJ1-2, with D possibly matching TRBD1 (6 bases). The sequence was collected from a female patient aged 55-70 years who received an allogeneic stem cell transplant from a related donor and was CMV-positive. Some of these T cells may belong to the graft donor. This sample comprised PBMCs, obtained 86 days after allogeneic stem cell transplant with posttransplant cyclophosphamide. The CDR3 DNA is TGTGCCAGCAGTTACTCGACACAGGGTTGGTATGGCTACACCTTC. Protein product: CASSYSTQGWYGYTF.